These T cell receptor beta chains were read from a single sample in a study of cytomegalovirus exposure and HLA in healthy donors. Clones were sequenced by immunoSEQ multiplex PCR, and TCRdb holds only the in-frame ones, with some missing. The data contain fewer than 200,000 clones, around 81% of them seen just once; the ten biggest clones take up approximately 2%. Sequenced: PBMCs. The receptor set was obtained from a woman younger than 45 in good health and CMV-seronegative. The CDR3 runs from the conserved cysteine through the conserved F or W. The D gene is left open where the match is weak. Size tells how often a clone was seen (once, few, many) or the class of an expanded clone, and some rows leave it out.

D gene	V gene	clone size	J gene	CDR3 protein	CDR3 DNA
TRBD2	TRBV15	.	TRBJ2-3	CATSSIGGGAADTQYF	TGTGCCACCAGCAGTATTGGCGGGGGGGCAGCAGATACGCAGTATTTT
.	TRBV28	.	TRBJ2-7	CASSLGDYEQYF	TGTGCCAGCAGTTTAGGAGACTACGAGCAGTACTTC
TRBD2	TRBV28	.	TRBJ2-1	CASSLTSGTNYNEQFF	TGTGCCAGCAGTTTGACTAGCGGGACGAACTACAATGAGCAGTTCTTC
.	TRBV7-2	.	TRBJ2-1	CASSLTQGQYGEQFF	TGTGCCAGCAGCCTTACCCAGGGGCAGTATGGTGAGCAGTTCTTC
TRBD2	TRBV27	.	TRBJ2-3	CASSRGGGGRGTDTQYF	TGTGCCAGCAGCCGCGGGGGAGGCGGGAGAGGTACAGATACGCAGTATTTT
TRBD1	TRBV28	.	TRBJ2-7	CASRLGQGTYEQYF	TGTGCCAGCAGGTTGGGACAGGGGACCTACGAGCAGTACTTC
.	TRBV10-3	.	TRBJ2-7	CAISESIGYGSYEQYF	TGTGCCATCAGTGAGTCGATCGGGTACGGATCCTACGAGCAGTACTTC
.	TRBV5-1	.	TRBJ2-3	CASSPGTLGADTQYF	TGCGCCAGCAGCCCCGGGACACTAGGCGCAGATACGCAGTATTTT
.	TRBV4-1	.	TRBJ2-1	CASSPRDSYNEQFF	TGCGCCAGCAGCCCGAGGGACTCCTACAATGAGCAGTTCTTC
TRBD1	TRBV18	.	TRBJ2-3	CASSPGQGGADTQYF	TGTGCCAGCTCCCCGGGACAGGGGGGTGCAGATACGCAGTATTTT
.	TRBV5-6	few	TRBJ1-5	CASSLGSTNQPQHF	TGTGCCAGCAGCTTGGGTAGTACCAATCAGCCCCAGCATTTT
.	TRBV29-1	few	TRBJ2-5	CSTPGSSLVQETQYF	TGCAGCACACCGGGAAGCTCCCTTGTCCAAGAGACCCAGTACTTC
TRBD1	TRBV6-5	.	TRBJ2-7	CASSLSGDRFYEQYF	TGTGCCAGCAGTTTGTCCGGGGACAGATTCTACGAGCAGTACTTC
.	TRBV5-1	.	TRBJ2-7	CASSFPPPKALIGVTSPTPREQYF	TGCGCCAGCAGCTTCCCCCCACCCAAGGCCCTAATAGGGGTTACCTCTCCTACTCCTAGGGAGCAGTACTTC
TRBD1	TRBV28	.	TRBJ2-6	CASKRQGISGANGLTF	TGTGCCAGCAAAAGACAGGGAATCTCTGGGGCCAACGGCCTGACTTTC
.	TRBV7-8	.	TRBJ2-6	CASSLTTALNSGANVLTF	TGTGCCAGCAGCTTAACGACAGCCCTGAACTCTGGGGCCAACGTCCTGACTTTC
TRBD2	TRBV6-1	once	TRBJ2-3	CASSEPLAVSTDTQYF	TGTGCCAGCAGTGAGCCCCTAGCGGTGAGCACAGATACGCAGTATTTT
TRBD1	TRBV7-2	once	TRBJ1-1	CASSPGTGGWTEAFF	TGTGCCAGCAGCCCGGGGACAGGGGGCTGGACTGAAGCTTTCTTT
.	TRBV18	once	TRBJ2-1	CASSPWGSPEQFF	TGTGCCAGCTCACCCTGGGGCAGTCCTGAGCAGTTCTTC
TRBD1	TRBV5-1	once	TRBJ1-6	CASSLSGQGSSYNSPLHF	TGCGCCAGCAGCTTGTCGGGACAGGGGAGCTCCTATAATTCACCCCTCCACTTT
TRBD2	TRBV28	.	TRBJ2-1	CASSWTGGYNEQFF	TGTGCCAGCAGTTGGACGGGGGGCTACAATGAGCAGTTCTTC
TRBD2	TRBV4-1	once	TRBJ2-3	CASSQDVGLGRAQYF	TGCGCCAGCAGCCAAGATGTCGGACTAGGAAGGGCGCAGTATTTT
TRBD1	TRBV27	.	TRBJ2-7	CASSLTGIGSYEQYF	TGTGCCAGCAGTCTGACAGGGATAGGTTCCTACGAGCAGTACTTC
.	TRBV4-3	.	TRBJ2-7	CASSQVWGAEYEQYF	TGCGCCAGCAGCCAAGTCTGGGGAGCTGAGTACGAGCAGTACTTC
.	TRBV6-6	.	TRBJ2-7	CASSLPLRGGYEQYF	TGTGCCAGCAGTCTCCCCCTTAGGGGTGGCTACGAGCAGTACTTC
.	TRBV11-2	.	TRBJ2-7	CASSSPFRGLEQYF	TGTGCCAGCAGCTCGCCCTTCAGGGGCTTGGAGCAGTACTTC
.	TRBV4-2	.	TRBJ2-7	CASSRQGAPPSYEQYF	TGTGCTAGCAGCCGGCAAGGGGCCCCCCCTTCCTACGAGCAGTACTTC
.	TRBV2	.	TRBJ2-6	CASSEQVSGANVLTF	TGTGCCAGCAGTGAACAGGTGTCTGGGGCCAACGTCCTGACTTTC
TRBD1	TRBV18	.	TRBJ1-2	CASTRTGSYGYTF	TGTGCCAGCACGAGGACAGGGTCGTATGGCTACACCTTC
.	TRBV9	once	TRBJ2-3	CASTRAGTSDTQYF	TGTGCCAGCACCCGGGCGGGCACCTCAGATACGCAGTATTTT
TRBD2	TRBV2	once	TRBJ2-7	CASSRSSGRSEQYF	TGTGCCAGCAGTCGGTCTAGCGGGAGGAGCGAGCAGTACTTC
TRBD2	TRBV28	few	TRBJ2-7	CASRGTSGGEQYF	TGTGCCAGCAGGGGGACTAGCGGGGGGGAGCAGTACTTC
TRBD2	TRBV5-1	.	TRBJ2-5	CASSSPGLAGGQEETQYF	TGCGCCAGCAGCTCTCCGGGACTAGCGGGAGGGCAAGAAGAGACCCAGTACTTC
.	TRBV7-2	.	TRBJ1-4	CASSGRVNEKLFF	TGTGCCAGCAGCGGCAGGGTGAATGAAAAACTGTTTTTT
TRBD1	TRBV10-3	.	TRBJ1-1	CAISEWTGRDTEAFF	TGTGCCATCAGTGAGTGGACAGGCAGGGACACTGAAGCTTTCTTT
TRBD1	TRBV7-8	.	TRBJ2-2	CATPLRSGDRGTGELFF	TGTGCCACCCCCCTCCGGAGCGGGGACAGGGGAACCGGGGAGCTGTTTTTT
TRBD2	TRBV28	once	TRBJ2-3	CASSPTGAGGGDTQYF	TGTGCCAGCAGTCCCACGGGGGCGGGGGGTGGAGATACGCAGTATTTT
TRBD2	TRBV6-5	.	TRBJ2-7	CASSYGSGNPYEQYF	TGTGCCAGCAGTTACGGTAGCGGGAACCCCTACGAGCAGTACTTC